The clone carrying this T cell receptor (beta chain) was recorded many times. The antigen is undetermined. This entry comes from a study of human T cells and chemical hapten exposure. Study-wide findings and caveats: The count of PT1 expanded TCRs correlated positively with patch test score.

A single record per CDR3 protein comes from TCRdb applying MiXCR to the RACE reads. The sample lists under 450,000 distinct CDR3 sequences, roughly 4.8% occurring once. The CDR3 length is 14 residues. Germline CDR1 and CDR2: SGDLS and YYNGEE. V trimming: 0 bases; J trimming: 6 bases; junction bases outside the gene matches: 3. Noted time point: patch test 1, 2 weeks after DPC sensitization. Indicated treatment: therapeutic diphenylcyclopropenone sensitization with weekly scalp DPC. The chain links TRBV9 to TRBJ2-5; 9 bases are shared with TRBD1. Sequencing used whole blood, obtained in connection with sensitization to the hapten diphenylcyclopropenone (DPC). The origin of this receptor is a woman between 50 and 59 years old with alopecia areata. Some clones in this sample may be carry-over from other donors' samples. The CDR3 spells CASSVGGQGKTQYF. The CDR3, as DNA: TGTGCCAGCAGCGTAGGGGGACAGGGAAAGACCCAGTACTTC.